These T cell receptor beta chains were read from a single sample in a study of technical replicates of blood from a handful of donors. Sequencing used immunoSEQ multiplex PCR; TCRdb keeps in-frame clones, though not all of them. The profile shows about 74,000 clones, around 89% of them singletons. Input material: T cells isolated from PBMCs. The source is a human donor in good health. The conserved cysteine and the conserved F or W are not part of the CDR3 here. The order of the fields is V gene, CDR3 protein.

TRBV30 | AWTRGWRGYT
TRBV2 | ASSEYGQETQY
TRBV4-3 | ASSHLKKGGTEAF
TRBV10-3 | AISPTTGSTDTQY
TRBV27 | ASSLWTSGGTGELF
TRBV2 | ASSVGLAGYEQY
TRBV6-1 | ASSEAQTGGQF
TRBV2 | ASSTQGREPQH
TRBV11-2 | ASSLDRGGDGYT
TRBV9 | ASSVGLVNEQF